This passage covers 2 T cell receptor beta chains from one sample sequenced in a study of T-cell memory formation after mild COVID-19. Each CDR3 protein gets one entry after TCRdb re-called the 5' RACE reads with MiXCR. The table lists around 60,000 distinct CDR3 sequences, more than 8% of them singletons. Sequences were obtained from PBMCs or a T cell subset sorted from them (not recorded which). All receptors come from a man in his late teens or twenties who had mild COVID-19 (a few samples of this study predate the infection). Cell type and time point are not known.

This clonotype has a handful of counts. J is TRBJ2-5 and V is TRBV6-5; D gene uncertain. The CDR3 sequence is 15 residues long. In germline, CDR1 is MNHEY, CDR2 SVGAGI. V was pared by 3 bases and J by 2 bases, with 13 bases between. The chain's CDR3 is CASSYSYSIQETQYF. The DNA of the CDR3 is TGTGCCAGCAGTTATTCGTACTCGATTCAAGAGACCCAGTACTTC.

The CDR3 nucleotides are TGCAGTGCTAGAGATGGGAGAGGCTACACCTTC. Translation: CSARDGRGYTF. The rearrangement links TRBV20-1 to TRBJ1-2; D gene uncertain. The CDR3 runs 11 residues. The germline V gene encodes CDR1 DFQATT and CDR2 SNEGSKA (reference sequence). V was shortened by 0 bases and J by 8 bases, with 7 bases between the two germline ends.